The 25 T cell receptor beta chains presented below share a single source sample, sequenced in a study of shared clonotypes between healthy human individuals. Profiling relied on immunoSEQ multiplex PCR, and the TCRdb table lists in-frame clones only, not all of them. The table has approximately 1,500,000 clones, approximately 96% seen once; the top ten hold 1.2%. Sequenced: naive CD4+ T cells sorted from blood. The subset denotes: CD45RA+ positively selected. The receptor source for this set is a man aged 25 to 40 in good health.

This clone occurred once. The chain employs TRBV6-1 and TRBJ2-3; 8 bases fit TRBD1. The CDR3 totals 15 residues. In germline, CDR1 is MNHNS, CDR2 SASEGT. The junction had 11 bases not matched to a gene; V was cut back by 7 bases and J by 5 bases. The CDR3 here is CASTGKDRAVDTQYF. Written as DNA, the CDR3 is TGTGCCAGCACGGGGAAGGACAGGGCAGTAGATACGCAGTATTTT.

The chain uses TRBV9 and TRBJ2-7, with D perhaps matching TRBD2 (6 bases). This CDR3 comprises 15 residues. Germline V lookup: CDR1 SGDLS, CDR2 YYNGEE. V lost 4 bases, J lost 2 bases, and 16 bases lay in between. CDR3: CASSTGGLPPYEQYF. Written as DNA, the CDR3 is TGTGCCAGCAGCACCGGGGGTCTACCTCCCTACGAGCAGTACTTC.

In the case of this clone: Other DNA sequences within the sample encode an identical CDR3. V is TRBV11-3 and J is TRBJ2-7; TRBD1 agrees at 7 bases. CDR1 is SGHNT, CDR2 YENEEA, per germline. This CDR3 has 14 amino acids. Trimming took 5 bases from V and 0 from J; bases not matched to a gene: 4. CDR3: CASSRGQSSYEQYF. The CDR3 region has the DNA TGTGCCAGCAGCAGGGGACAGTCCTCCTACGAGCAGTACTTC.

The DNA of the CDR3 is TGTGCCAGCAGTGACTGGCTGGGAAGCACAGATACGCAGTATTTT. Protein product: CASSDWLGSTDTQYF. J is TRBJ2-3 and V is TRBV2; D call uncertain. The CDR3 contains 15 residues. Per germline, CDR1 SNHLY and CDR2 FYNNEI. V was shortened by 3 bases and J by 0 bases, with 10 bases between the two germline ends.

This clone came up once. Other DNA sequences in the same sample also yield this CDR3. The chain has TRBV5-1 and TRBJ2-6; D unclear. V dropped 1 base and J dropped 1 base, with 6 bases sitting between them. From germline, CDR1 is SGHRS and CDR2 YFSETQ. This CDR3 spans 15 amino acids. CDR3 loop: CASSLRSSGANVLTF. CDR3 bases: TGCGCCAGCAGCTTGCGGAGTTCTGGGGCCAACGTCCTGACTTTC. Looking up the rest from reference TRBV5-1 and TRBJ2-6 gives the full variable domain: KAGVTQTPRYLIKTRGQQVTLSCSPISGHRSVSWYQQTPGQGLQFLFEYFSETQRNKGNFPGRFSGRQFSNSRSEMNVSTLELGDSALYLCASSLRSSGANVLTFGAGSRLTVL.

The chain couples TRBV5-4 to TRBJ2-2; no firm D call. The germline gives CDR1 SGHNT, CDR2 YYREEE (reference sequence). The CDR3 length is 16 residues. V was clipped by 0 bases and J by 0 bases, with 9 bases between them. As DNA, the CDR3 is TGTGCCAGCAGCTTGGTTAGGCGATCGAACACCGGGGAGCTGTTTTTT. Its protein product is CASSLVRRSNTGELFF.

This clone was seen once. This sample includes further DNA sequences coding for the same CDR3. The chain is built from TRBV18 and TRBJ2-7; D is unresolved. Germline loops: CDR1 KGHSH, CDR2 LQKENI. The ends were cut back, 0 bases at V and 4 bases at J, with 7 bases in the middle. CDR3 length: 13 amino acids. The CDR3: CASSPPVRYEQYF. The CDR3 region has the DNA TGTGCCAGCTCACCACCGGTTCGGTACGAGCAGTACTTC.

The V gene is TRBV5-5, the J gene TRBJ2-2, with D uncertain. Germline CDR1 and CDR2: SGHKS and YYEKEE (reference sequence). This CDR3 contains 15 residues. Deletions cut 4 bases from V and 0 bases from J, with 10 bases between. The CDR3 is CASSEAPTNTGELFF. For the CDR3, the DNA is TGTGCCAGCAGCGAAGCGCCTACGAACACCGGGGAGCTGTTTTTT.

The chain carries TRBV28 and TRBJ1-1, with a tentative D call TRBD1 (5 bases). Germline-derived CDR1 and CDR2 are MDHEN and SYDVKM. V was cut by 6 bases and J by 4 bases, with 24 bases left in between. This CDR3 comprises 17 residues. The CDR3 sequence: CASRSREVFIGVTEAFF. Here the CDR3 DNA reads TGTGCCAGCAGATCCAGGGAGGTCTTTATTGGGGTCACTGAAGCTTTCTTT.

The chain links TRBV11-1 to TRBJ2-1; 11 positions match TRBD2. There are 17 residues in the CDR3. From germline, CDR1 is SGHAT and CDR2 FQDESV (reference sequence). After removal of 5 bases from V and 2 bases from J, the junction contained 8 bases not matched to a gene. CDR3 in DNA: TGTGCCAGCAGCCACACCTTAGCGGGAGGGCCCTACAATGAGCAGTTCTTC. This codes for CASSHTLAGGPYNEQFF.

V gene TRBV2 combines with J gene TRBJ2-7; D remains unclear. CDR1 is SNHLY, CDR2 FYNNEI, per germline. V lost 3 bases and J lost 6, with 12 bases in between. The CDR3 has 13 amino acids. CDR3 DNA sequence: TGTGCCAGCAGTGACCACAGTTCCAGCGAGCAGTACTTC. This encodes CASSDHSSSEQYF.

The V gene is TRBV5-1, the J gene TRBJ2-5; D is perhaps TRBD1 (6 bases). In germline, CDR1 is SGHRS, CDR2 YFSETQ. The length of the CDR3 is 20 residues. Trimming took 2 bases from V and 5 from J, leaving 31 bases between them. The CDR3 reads CASSFVARDNIRNKMETQYF. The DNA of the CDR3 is TGCGCCAGCAGCTTCGTAGCCAGGGACAATATAAGAAACAAAATGGAGACCCAGTACTTC.

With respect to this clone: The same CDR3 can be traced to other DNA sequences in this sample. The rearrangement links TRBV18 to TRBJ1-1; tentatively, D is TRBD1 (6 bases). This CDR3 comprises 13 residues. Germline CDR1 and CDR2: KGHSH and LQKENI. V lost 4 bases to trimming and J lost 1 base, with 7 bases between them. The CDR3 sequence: CASSRDKNTEAFF. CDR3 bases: TGTGCCAGCTCACGGGACAAGAACACTGAAGCTTTCTTT.

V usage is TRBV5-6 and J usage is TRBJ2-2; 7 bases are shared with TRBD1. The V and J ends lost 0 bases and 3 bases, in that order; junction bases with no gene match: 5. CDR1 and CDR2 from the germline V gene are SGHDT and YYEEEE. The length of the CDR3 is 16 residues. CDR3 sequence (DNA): TGTGCCAGCAGCTTGGATAGGGGGCGAGACACCGGGGAGCTGTTTTTT. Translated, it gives CASSLDRGRDTGELFF. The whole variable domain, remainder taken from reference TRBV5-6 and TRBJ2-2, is DAGVTQSPTHLIKTRGQQVTLRCSPKSGHDTVSWYQQALGQGPQFIFQYYEEEERQRGNFPDRFSGHQFPNYSSELNVNALLLGDSALYLCASSLDRGRDTGELFFGEGSRLTVL.

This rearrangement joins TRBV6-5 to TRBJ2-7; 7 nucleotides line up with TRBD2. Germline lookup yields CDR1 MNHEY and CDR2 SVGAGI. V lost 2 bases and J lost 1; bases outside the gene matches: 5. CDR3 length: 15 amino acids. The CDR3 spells CASSYRGVISYEQYF. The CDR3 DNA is TGTGCCAGCAGTTACCGGGGGGTAATTTCCTACGAGCAGTACTTC.

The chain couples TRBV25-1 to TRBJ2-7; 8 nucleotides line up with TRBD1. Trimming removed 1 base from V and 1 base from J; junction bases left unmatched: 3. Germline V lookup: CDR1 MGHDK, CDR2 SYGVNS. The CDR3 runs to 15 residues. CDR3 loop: CASSESRQGSYEQYF. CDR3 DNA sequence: TGTGCCAGCAGTGAATCGCGACAGGGGTCCTACGAGCAGTACTTC.

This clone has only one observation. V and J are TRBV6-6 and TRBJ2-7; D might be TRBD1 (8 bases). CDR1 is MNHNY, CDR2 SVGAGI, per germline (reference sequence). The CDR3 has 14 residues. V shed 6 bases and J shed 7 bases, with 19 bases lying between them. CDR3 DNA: TGTGCCAGCAGAGTACAGGGGGGGGGAATGGAGCAGTACTTC. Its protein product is CASRVQGGGMEQYF.

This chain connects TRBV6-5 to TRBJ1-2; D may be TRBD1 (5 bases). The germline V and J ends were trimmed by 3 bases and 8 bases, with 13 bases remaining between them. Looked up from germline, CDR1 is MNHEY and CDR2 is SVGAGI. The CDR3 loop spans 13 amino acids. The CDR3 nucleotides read TGTGCCAGCAGTTATATAGGGACCGAAGGCTACACCTTC. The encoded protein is CASSYIGTEGYTF.

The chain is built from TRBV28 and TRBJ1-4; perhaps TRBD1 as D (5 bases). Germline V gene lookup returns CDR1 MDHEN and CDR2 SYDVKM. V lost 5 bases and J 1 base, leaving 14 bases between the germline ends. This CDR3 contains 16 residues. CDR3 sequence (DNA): TGTGCCAGCAGTAGTCCCTCAGGGTTAACTAATGAAAAACTGTTTTTT. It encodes CASSSPSGLTNEKLFF.

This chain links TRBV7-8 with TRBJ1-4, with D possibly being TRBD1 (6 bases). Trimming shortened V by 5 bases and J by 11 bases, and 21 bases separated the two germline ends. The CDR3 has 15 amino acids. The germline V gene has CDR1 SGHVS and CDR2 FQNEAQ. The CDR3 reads CASSHPGKGGWKLFF. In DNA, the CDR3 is TGTGCCAGCAGCCACCCTGGGAAAGGGGGGTGGAAACTGTTTTTT.

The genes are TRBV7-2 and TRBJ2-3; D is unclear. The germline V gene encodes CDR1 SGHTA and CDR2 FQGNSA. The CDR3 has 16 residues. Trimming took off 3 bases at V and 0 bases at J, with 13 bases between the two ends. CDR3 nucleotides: TGTGCCAGCAGCTTTCGCCAGCGCCTTAGCACAGATACGCAGTATTTT. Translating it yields CASSFRQRLSTDTQYF.

The chain's CDR3 is CASSLAVSEKLFF. DNA for the CDR3: TGTGCCAGCAGCCTGGCGGTTAGTGAAAAACTGTTTTTT. V and J are TRBV28 and TRBJ1-4; D gene uncertain. This CDR3 is built from 13 residues. V lost 6 bases and J 7 bases, leaving 12 bases between the germline ends. Per the germline V gene, CDR1 is MDHEN and CDR2 is SYDVKM. Filled out from reference TRBV28 and TRBJ1-4, the complete variable domain reads DVKVTQSSRYLVKRTGEKVFLECVQDMDHENMFWYRQDPGLGLRLIYFSYDVKMKEKGDIPEGYSVSREKKERFSLILESASTNQTSMYLCASSLAVSEKLFFGSGTQLSVL.

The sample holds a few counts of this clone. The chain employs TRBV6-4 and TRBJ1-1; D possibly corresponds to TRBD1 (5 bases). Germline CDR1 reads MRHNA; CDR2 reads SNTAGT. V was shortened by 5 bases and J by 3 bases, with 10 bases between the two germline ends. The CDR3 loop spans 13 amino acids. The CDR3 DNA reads TGTGCCAGCAGTATTGACAGATACACTGAAGCTTTCTTT. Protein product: CASSIDRYTEAFF.

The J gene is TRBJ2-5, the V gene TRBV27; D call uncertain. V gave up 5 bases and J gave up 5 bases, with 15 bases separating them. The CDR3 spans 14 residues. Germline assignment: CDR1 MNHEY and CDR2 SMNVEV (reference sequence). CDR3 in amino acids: CASSNYPSSETQYF. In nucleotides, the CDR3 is TGTGCCAGCAGTAATTACCCTTCTTCGGAGACCCAGTACTTC.

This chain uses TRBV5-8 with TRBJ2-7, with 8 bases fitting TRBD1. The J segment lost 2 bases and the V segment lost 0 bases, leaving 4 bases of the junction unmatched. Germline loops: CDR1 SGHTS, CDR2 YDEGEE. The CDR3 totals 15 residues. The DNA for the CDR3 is TGTGCCAGCAGCTTGGCGGCGGACAGGGCCTACGAGCAGTACTTC. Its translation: CASSLAADRAYEQYF. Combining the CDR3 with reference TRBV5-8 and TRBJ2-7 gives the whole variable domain EAGVTQSPTHLIKTRGQQATLRCSPISGHTSVYWYQQALGLGLQFLLWYDEGEERNRGNFPPRFSGRQFPNYSSELNVNALELEDSALYLCASSLAADRAYEQYFGPGTRLTVT.